The 3 T cell receptor beta chains below all came from one sample that was sequenced in a study of Ad26.COV2.S vaccination and SARS-CoV-2 variants listed by TCRdb under 2021. What the treatment or condition label conveys for this sample: roughly 18 received Ad26.COV2.S at low or high dose, single or two shots; several received placebo; per-sample allocation not given. Repertoires of vaccine and placebo recipients were sequenced from samples taken on day 63 after the first injection. Preparation of the library involved the immunoSEQ multiplex PCR assay. TCRdb mirrors the immuneACCESS table, restricted to in-frame sequences. Some clones are absent from its copies; in checked studies, under half trace to an unresolved V gene, and the reason for the others is unknown. The sample table lists approximately 360,000 clones, roughly four fifths of them with a count of one. The top ten hold about 7.4% of the sample.

This sample comprised peripheral blood, obtained in a trial of Ad26.COV2.S vaccine versus placebo. The receptors shown here come from a person between 18 and 65 years old who received the Ad26.COV2.S COVID-19 vaccine or a placebo.

The rearrangement links TRBV6-5 to TRBJ1-2, with a tentative D call TRBD1 (5 bases). V lost 10 bases to trimming and J lost 4 bases, with 13 bases between them. Germline CDR1 and CDR2: MNHEY and SVGAGI. This CDR3 is built from 12 residues. CDR3 bases: TGTGCCATCCGGGACCGATTCTATGGCTACACCTTC. This encodes CAIRDRFYGYTF.

The chain recombines TRBV24-1 with TRBJ1-1, with D tentatively TRBD1 (5 bases). V was clipped by 10 bases and J by 3 bases, with 17 bases between them. Germline CDR1 KGHDR, CDR2 SFDVKD. CDR3 size: 14 residues. The CDR3 nucleotides read TGTGCCACTGTCCGGGACCCGAAGGACACTGAAGCTTTCTTT. It is translated as CATVRDPKDTEAFF.

The chain links TRBV5-1 to TRBJ1-1; D is uncertain. Germline lookup yields CDR1 SGHRS and CDR2 YFSETQ. The CDR3 contains 16 residues. Trimming removed 3 bases from V and 4 bases from J, with 19 bases in between. As DNA, the CDR3 is TGCGCCAGCAGCTCCCAACCGGGAGGAGGGTTCACTGAAGCTTTCTTT. Residues: CASSSQPGGGFTEAFF.